This T cell receptor (beta chain) stems from a study of cytomegalovirus exposure and HLA in healthy donors. A multiplex PCR was run with 60 Vbeta primers and 13 Jbeta primers. Measured with immunoSEQ multiplex PCR; TCRdb has only the in-frame clones, and not every one. The sample has about 64,000 clones; 65% to 90% are singletons. Concerning this clone: Its target is not known.

This CDR3 comprises 14 residues. CDR1 is SGDLS and CDR2 is YYNGEE in the germline V gene. V was pared by 3 bases and J by 4 bases, with 11 bases between. Findings of the study overall: Published work reported that the classifier diagnosed cytomegalovirus status with high specificity and sensitivity. Reportedly, a later analysis found an Asian-associated ancestry cluster had fewer N-insertions than the roughly 670-donor mean. What was likely a sequencing artifact was a cluster of highly shared sequence variants. A few CMV-associated chains were confirmed in vitro to be specific for CMV antigens.

This sequence originates from a female donor in good health and CMV-seronegative. The chain combines TRBV9 with TRBJ1-3; no clear D. The sample comprised PBMCs. The CDR3 DNA is TGTGCCAGCAGCGACTGGGGAGCGGGAAACACCATATATTTT. It translates to CASSDWGAGNTIYF.